A selection of T cell receptor beta chains follows, all from one sample in a study of T cell responses to AZD1222 COVID-19 vaccine. Clones were sequenced by immunoSEQ multiplex PCR, and TCRdb holds only the in-frame ones, with some missing. The sample contains some 140,000 clones, about 90% of which appear only once. The sequences come from peripheral blood, collected on day 0 of AZD1222 vaccination. These receptors were taken from an adult in good health. The CDR3 runs from the conserved cysteine through the conserved F or W. D genes are given only for firm matches. The size entry is marked missing in some rows and otherwise reads once, few, many or a size class.

V gene: TRBV7-2; J gene: TRBJ2-3; clone size: -; D gene: TRBD2; CDR3 DNA: TGTGCCAGCAGCTCTCGGACTAGCGGGAGAACAGATACGCAGTATTTT; CDR3 protein: CASSSRTSGRTDTQYF
V gene: TRBV5-4; J gene: TRBJ2-1; clone size: -; D gene: TRBD2; CDR3 DNA: TGTGCCAGCAGCTTGGGGGGGCTAGCGGGAGTTGATGAGCAGTTCTTC; CDR3 protein: CASSLGGLAGVDEQFF
V gene: TRBV5-1; J gene: TRBJ1-2; clone size: -; D gene: -; CDR3 DNA: TGCGCCAGCAGCCTGGATTCGGACGGGGGTATCTATGGCTACACCTTC; CDR3 protein: CASSLDSDGGIYGYTF
V gene: TRBV7-9; J gene: TRBJ1-1; clone size: -; D gene: -; CDR3 DNA: TGTGCCAGCAGCCCCCCGGACGGCCCCCAGACTGAAGCTTTCTTT; CDR3 protein: CASSPPDGPQTEAFF
V gene: TRBV30; J gene: TRBJ2-2; clone size: -; D gene: TRBD2; CDR3 DNA: TGTGCCTGGAGTAGCGGGAGCGTTACCGGGGAGCTGTTTTTT; CDR3 protein: CAWSSGSVTGELFF
V gene: TRBV29-1; J gene: TRBJ2-3; clone size: -; D gene: TRBD2; CDR3 DNA: TGCAGCGTTGATGGCGGGAGGGGGTTTAGCACAGATACGCAGTATTTT; CDR3 protein: CSVDGGRGFSTDTQYF
V gene: TRBV19; J gene: TRBJ1-1; clone size: -; D gene: -; CDR3 DNA: TGTGCCAGTAGTATAGGAGGGAACACTGAAGCTTTCTTT; CDR3 protein: CASSIGGNTEAFF
V gene: TRBV24-1; J gene: TRBJ1-5; clone size: -; D gene: TRBD1; CDR3 DNA: TGTGCCACCAGTTACGCAGGGGGAAATCAGCCCCAGCATTTT; CDR3 protein: CATSYAGGNQPQHF
V gene: TRBV12-3/TRBV12-4; J gene: TRBJ2-2; clone size: -; D gene: -; CDR3 DNA: TGTGCCAGCAGTTCTCGGTGGGAGCTGTTTTTT; CDR3 protein: CASSSRWELFF
V gene: TRBV7-9; J gene: TRBJ2-5; clone size: -; D gene: -; CDR3 DNA: TGTGCCAGCAGCTTAGAGGCAGGGAGAGAGACCCAGTACTTC; CDR3 protein: CASSLEAGRETQYF
V gene: TRBV5-4; J gene: TRBJ2-1; clone size: -; D gene: -; CDR3 DNA: TGTGCCAGCAGATCACCTAGCGCAAGCTACAATGAGCAGTTCTTC; CDR3 protein: CASRSPSASYNEQFF
V gene: TRBV9; J gene: TRBJ2-7; clone size: once; D gene: TRBD1; CDR3 DNA: TGTGCCAGCAGCCCTCGGACAGGGATCGAGCAGTACTTC; CDR3 protein: CASSPRTGIEQYF
V gene: TRBV25-1; J gene: TRBJ2-1; clone size: -; D gene: -; CDR3 DNA: TGTGCCAGCAGAGGCCTGAATCGCAATGTTCAATTTGTGCAGTTCTTC; CDR3 protein: CASRGLNRNVQFVQFF
V gene: TRBV4-1; J gene: TRBJ2-7; clone size: -; D gene: -; CDR3 DNA: TGCGCCAGCAGCCCCACCTCCTCAGGGCAAATCCTCTCCTACGAGCAGTACTTC; CDR3 protein: CASSPTSSGQILSYEQYF
V gene: TRBV24-1; J gene: TRBJ2-5; clone size: -; D gene: TRBD1; CDR3 DNA: TGTGCCACCAGTGCATTAATGAGGGACAGTACCCAAGAGACCCAGTACTTC; CDR3 protein: CATSALMRDSTQETQYF
V gene: TRBV6-5; J gene: TRBJ1-1; clone size: -; D gene: -; CDR3 DNA: TGTGCCAGCAGTTACTCGGGGGGCATGAACACTGAAGCTTTCTTT; CDR3 protein: CASSYSGGMNTEAFF
V gene: TRBV7-9; J gene: TRBJ1-3; clone size: few; D gene: TRBD1; CDR3 DNA: TGTGCCAGCAGCTTAGAACAGGGGGACACCATATATTTT; CDR3 protein: CASSLEQGDTIYF
V gene: TRBV6-5; J gene: TRBJ1-1; clone size: -; D gene: -; CDR3 DNA: TGTGCCACTGAAGGGGGGGGGACAACGAACACTGAAGCTTTCTTT; CDR3 protein: CATEGGGTTNTEAFF
V gene: TRBV10-3; J gene: TRBJ1-5; clone size: -; D gene: -; CDR3 DNA: TGTGCCATCAGTGATGGAGTTAATCAGCCCCAGCATTTT; CDR3 protein: CAISDGVNQPQHF
V gene: TRBV27; J gene: TRBJ1-6; clone size: -; D gene: -; CDR3 DNA: TGTGCCAGCAGTTTAGGCTATCGAGGGTCACCCCTCCACTTT; CDR3 protein: CASSLGYRGSPLHF
V gene: TRBV28; J gene: TRBJ1-3; clone size: -; D gene: -; CDR3 DNA: TGTGCCAGCAGTTTTCCCGGGGGCCGCCGGGGAAACACCATATATTTT; CDR3 protein: CASSFPGGRRGNTIYF
V gene: TRBV15; J gene: TRBJ2-2; clone size: -; D gene: TRBD2; CDR3 DNA: TGTGCCACCAGGGCTAGCGGGAGTCGGGTCGGGGAGCTGTTTTTT; CDR3 protein: CATRASGSRVGELFF
V gene: TRBV10-3; J gene: TRBJ2-5; clone size: -; D gene: TRBD1; CDR3 DNA: TGTGCCATCAGTGCGCCAGGGGGCTCAGAGACCCAGTACTTC; CDR3 protein: CAISAPGGSETQYF
V gene: TRBV9; J gene: TRBJ1-5; clone size: -; D gene: -; CDR3 DNA: TGTGCCAGCGGGGGGGGACGCAATCAGCCCCAGCATTTT; CDR3 protein: CASGGGRNQPQHF
V gene: TRBV2; J gene: TRBJ2-5; clone size: -; D gene: -; CDR3 DNA: TGTGCCAGCAGTGAAGCGACAGGACGGGGGGAGACCCAGTACTTC; CDR3 protein: CASSEATGRGETQYF
V gene: TRBV3-1/TRBV3-2; J gene: TRBJ1-1; clone size: -; D gene: -; CDR3 DNA: TGTGCCAGCAGCCAAGATCTCGCAGGCAAGAACACTGAAGCTTTCTTT; CDR3 protein: CASSQDLAGKNTEAFF
V gene: TRBV13; J gene: TRBJ2-7; clone size: -; D gene: -; CDR3 DNA: TGTGCCAGCAGCTACCATAAGCGCGGGATGGGCTTAGCTTTAAACTACTACGAGCAGTACTTC; CDR3 protein: CASSYHKRGMGLALNYYEQYF
V gene: TRBV28; J gene: TRBJ1-6; clone size: -; D gene: -; CDR3 DNA: TGTGCCAGCAGCCCCGACAGCTCCTATAATTCACCCCTCCACTTT; CDR3 protein: CASSPDSSYNSPLHF
V gene: TRBV6-5; J gene: TRBJ1-2; clone size: -; D gene: -; CDR3 DNA: TGTGCCAGGGGCAGGGGCCACTATGGCTACACCTTC; CDR3 protein: CARGRGHYGYTF
V gene: TRBV6-2/TRBV6-3; J gene: TRBJ2-1; clone size: -; D gene: -; CDR3 DNA: TGTGCCAGCAGTTACATGGGACCAGCCTACAATGAGCAGTTCTTC; CDR3 protein: CASSYMGPAYNEQFF
V gene: TRBV19; J gene: TRBJ1-2; clone size: -; D gene: -; CDR3 DNA: TGTGCCAGTAGTCCCAGCTATGGCTACACCTTC; CDR3 protein: CASSPSYGYTF
V gene: TRBV6-2/TRBV6-3; J gene: TRBJ1-1; clone size: -; D gene: -; CDR3 DNA: TGTGCCAGCAGTCACGCAATGAACACTGAAGCTTTCTTT; CDR3 protein: CASSHAMNTEAFF
V gene: TRBV27; J gene: TRBJ1-1; clone size: once; D gene: TRBD1; CDR3 DNA: TGTGCCAGCAGTTTAACAATGTCAGGACAGGGGGCGCGGGATACTGAAGCTTTCTTT; CDR3 protein: CASSLTMSGQGARDTEAFF
V gene: TRBV6-4; J gene: TRBJ2-2; clone size: many; D gene: TRBD2; CDR3 DNA: TGTGCCAGCAGTGACTCTAGCGGGAGCACCGGGGAGCTGTTTTTT; CDR3 protein: CASSDSSGSTGELFF
V gene: TRBV7-8; J gene: TRBJ2-2; clone size: -; D gene: TRBD2; CDR3 DNA: TGTGCCAGCAGCTTAGTGACTAGCGGGATAAGCGGGGAGCTGTTTTTT; CDR3 protein: CASSLVTSGISGELFF
V gene: TRBV7-9; J gene: TRBJ2-4; clone size: -; D gene: -; CDR3 DNA: TGTGCCAGCAGCCCCGCGGGGACCAAAAACATTCAGTACTTC; CDR3 protein: CASSPAGTKNIQYF
V gene: TRBV7-9; J gene: TRBJ2-2; clone size: -; D gene: -; CDR3 DNA: TGTGCCAGCAGCCCTCCGGGGCTAGCGTCGAACACCGGGGAGCTGTTTTTT; CDR3 protein: CASSPPGLASNTGELFF
V gene: TRBV30; J gene: TRBJ2-3; clone size: -; D gene: TRBD2; CDR3 DNA: TGTGCCTCAACTAGCGGGAGGCCTAAAGGGACAGATACGCAGTATTTT; CDR3 protein: CASTSGRPKGTDTQYF
V gene: TRBV5-1; J gene: TRBJ1-1; clone size: -; D gene: TRBD1; CDR3 DNA: TGCGCCAGCAGCTGGCCCCAGGGGGCTTCGAACACTGAAGCTTTCTTT; CDR3 protein: CASSWPQGASNTEAFF
V gene: TRBV6-5; J gene: TRBJ2-3; clone size: -; D gene: -; CDR3 DNA: TGTGCCAGCAGTCGCCGGGAGTTGGGCACAGATACGCAGTATTTT; CDR3 protein: CASSRRELGTDTQYF
V gene: TRBV30; J gene: TRBJ1-2; clone size: -; D gene: TRBD1; CDR3 DNA: TGTGCCTGGAGTGTACCAGGGGGACGCGGCTACACCTTC; CDR3 protein: CAWSVPGGRGYTF
V gene: TRBV30; J gene: TRBJ2-3; clone size: -; D gene: TRBD1; CDR3 DNA: TGTGCCTCGGGACAGGCAGGAGGAGATACGCAGTATTTT; CDR3 protein: CASGQAGGDTQYF
V gene: TRBV29-1; J gene: TRBJ2-6; clone size: -; D gene: -; CDR3 DNA: TGCAGCGTTGGGGGAAGCCCCTCTGGGGCCAACGTCCTGACTTTC; CDR3 protein: CSVGGSPSGANVLTF
V gene: TRBV25-1; J gene: TRBJ2-3; clone size: -; D gene: TRBD2; CDR3 DNA: TGTGCCAGCAGTGATTCGGGGGGGGCGGAACGGCAGTATTTT; CDR3 protein: CASSDSGGAERQYF
V gene: TRBV6-2/TRBV6-3; J gene: TRBJ2-3; clone size: -; D gene: -; CDR3 DNA: TGTGCCAGCAGTACTAACAGGGAGGGAACAGATACGCAGTATTTT; CDR3 protein: CASSTNREGTDTQYF
V gene: TRBV5-1; J gene: TRBJ2-7; clone size: -; D gene: TRBD2; CDR3 DNA: TGCGCCAGCAGCCCGATCGCGGGAGGCCTTCCCTACGAGCAGTACTTC; CDR3 protein: CASSPIAGGLPYEQYF
V gene: TRBV5-8; J gene: TRBJ1-5; clone size: once; D gene: -; CDR3 DNA: TGTGCCAGCAGCCTGGACGGGTATCAGCCCCAGCATTTT; CDR3 protein: CASSLDGYQPQHF
V gene: TRBV21-1; J gene: TRBJ2-3; clone size: -; D gene: -; CDR3 DNA: TGTGCCAGCAGCAAAGACGGGGCGGGAGCCGAGACAGATACGCAGTATTTT; CDR3 protein: CASSKDGAGAETDTQYF
V gene: TRBV5-4; J gene: TRBJ1-2; clone size: once; D gene: -; CDR3 DNA: TGTGCCAGCAGCTTACGAAGAAACTATGGCTACACCTTC; CDR3 protein: CASSLRRNYGYTF
V gene: TRBV19; J gene: TRBJ1-5; clone size: -; D gene: TRBD1; CDR3 DNA: TGTGCCAGTAGTTCCTGGGAGGGGACAGGGGGCTCTCAGCCCCAGCATTTT; CDR3 protein: CASSSWEGTGGSQPQHF
V gene: TRBV27; J gene: TRBJ2-2; clone size: -; D gene: -; CDR3 DNA: TGTGCCAGCAGTTTATCCAGGGAAAGGTTGACTTGGACCGGGGAGCTGTTTTTT; CDR3 protein: CASSLSRERLTWTGELFF